This T cell receptor (beta chain) was captured in a study of cytomegalovirus exposure and HLA in healthy donors. Study-wide points: Later analysis associated a missense DCLRE1C variant with TCR beta V- and J-gene trimming. The Asian-associated ancestry cluster reportedly had fewer N-insertions than the approximately 670-donor mean in a later analysis. Many donors carried some public TCRs, although rarity characterized most TCR sequences.

This CDR3 has 14 amino acids. Germline assignment: CDR1 SGHRS and CDR2 YFSETQ. The V end lost 3 bases, the J end lost 8 bases, and 17 bases lay between the germline ends. Worth noting for this clone: Its specificity is not known.

In the PCR, 60 Vbeta and 13 Jbeta primers were used. TCRdb keeps only in-frame clones here, not all; method: immunoSEQ multiplex PCR. The sample includes 200,000 or so clones, 65% to 85% of them seen just once. The rearrangement links TRBV5-1 to TRBJ1-1; D uncertain. The receptor comes from a boy between 2 and 10 years old in good health and CMV-seronegative. Sample: PBMCs. CDR3 protein: CASSSDMLEEEAFF. The CDR3 DNA is TGCGCCAGCAGCTCAGATATGCTAGAAGAGGAAGCTTTCTTT. Full variable domain (outside the CDR3, taken from reference TRBV5-1 and TRBJ1-1): KAGVTQTPRYLIKTRGQQVTLSCSPISGHRSVSWYQQTPGQGLQFLFEYFSETQRNKGNFPGRFSGRQFSNSRSEMNVSTLELGDSALYLCASSSDMLEEEAFFGQGTRLTVV.